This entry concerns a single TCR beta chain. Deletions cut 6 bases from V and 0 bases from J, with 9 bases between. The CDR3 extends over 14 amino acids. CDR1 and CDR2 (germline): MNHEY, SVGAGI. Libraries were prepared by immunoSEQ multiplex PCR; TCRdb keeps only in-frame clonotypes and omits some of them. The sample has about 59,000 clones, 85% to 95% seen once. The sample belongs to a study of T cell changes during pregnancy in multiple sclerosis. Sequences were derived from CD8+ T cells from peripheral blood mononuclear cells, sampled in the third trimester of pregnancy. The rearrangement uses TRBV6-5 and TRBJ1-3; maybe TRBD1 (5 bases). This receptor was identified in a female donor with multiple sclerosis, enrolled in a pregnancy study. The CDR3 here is CASSPGNSGNTIYF. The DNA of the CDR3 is TGTGCCAGCAGCCCAGGGAACTCTGGAAACACCATATATTTT.